What follows are 4 T cell receptor beta chains derived from one specimen sequenced in a study of T-cell memory formation after mild COVID-19. One entry per CDR3 protein results from TCRdb running MiXCR on the 5' RACE reads. The table lists hundreds of thousands of distinct CDR3 sequences, approximately 18% of them singletons. The material sequenced was PBMCs or a T cell subset sorted from them (not recorded which). These TCRs come from a man aged 18 to 30 who had mild COVID-19 (a few samples of this study predate the infection). Cell type and time point are not known.

The chain carries TRBV7-8 and TRBJ2-1; D perhaps matches TRBD1 (6 bases). This CDR3 has 15 amino acids. V was trimmed by 5 bases and J by 4 bases, leaving 15 bases between them. Germline V gene lookup returns CDR1 SGHVS and CDR2 FQNEAQ. CDR3 sequence reads: CASSVTGPPYNEQFF. In DNA form, the CDR3 reads TGTGCCAGCAGCGTCACAGGGCCTCCATACAATGAGCAGTTCTTC.

This chain links TRBV20-1 with TRBJ2-5; possible D gene TRBD1, 5 bases. This CDR3 spans 10 amino acids. The germline gives CDR1 DFQATT, CDR2 SNEGSKA (reference sequence). V lost 5 bases, J lost 5 bases, and 6 bases lay in between. The CDR3 sequence: CSAAGETQYF. The CDR3 bases are TGCAGTGCTGCAGGGGAGACCCAGTACTTC.

This chain connects TRBV18 to TRBJ1-5; D is possibly TRBD1 (6 bases). Trimming shortened V by 4 bases and J by 6 bases, and 10 bases separated the two germline ends. The CDR3 runs 13 residues. The V gene's germline CDR1 is KGHSH and CDR2 LQKENI. Here the CDR3 reads CASSRTDSQPQHF. CDR3 in DNA: TGTGCCAGCTCACGGACAGATTCTCAGCCCCAGCATTTT.

At least ten counts were recorded for this clonotype. The DNA of the CDR3 is TGTGCCAGCTCACTCAAGGGTGCATCGGAGACCCAGTACTTC. Amino acids: CASSLKGASETQYF. The chain is built from TRBV18 and TRBJ2-5; D ambiguous. The CDR3 spans 14 residues. Trimming cost V 4 bases and J 5 bases, with 14 bases left between them. Germline-derived CDR1 and CDR2 are KGHSH and LQKENI.